Sequencing of this T cell receptor beta chain was carried out in a study of OX40 agonist ivuxolimab in advanced cancers. Study information: Treatment received earlier with anti-PD-1, anti-PD-L1 or anti-CTLA-4 agents was allowed, and over 35% had some. In three patients, partial responses were observed, one with hepatocellular carcinoma and two with cutaneous melanoma. General study points: The authors also found low normalized T-cell clonal expansion in some nonresponders.

CDR3 size: 13 residues. J gave up 2 bases and V 6 bases, and 6 bases lay outside the gene matches. CDR1 is SQVTM and CDR2 is ANQGSEA in the germline V gene. Note on this clone: Its antigen is unidentified.

Sequenced by immunoSEQ multiplex PCR; TCRdb stores in-frame clones only, minus some. Here the sample spans some 86,000 clones, roughly 94% being singletons. The receptor's source is an adult with an advanced solid tumor such as melanoma, head and neck, liver or kidney cancer. The V and J genes are TRBV29-1 and TRBJ1-2; 7 bases line up with TRBD1. Sequencing was performed on CD4+ or CD8+ T cells sorted from blood, taken in a trial of the OX40 agonist ivuxolimab. CDR3 nucleotide sequence: TGCAGCGTAGGGGCGACAGGGAACTATGGCTACACCTTC. It translates to CSVGATGNYGYTF.